The 10 T cell receptor beta chains below were found in one sample sequenced in a study of shared clonotypes between healthy human individuals. The protocol was immunoSEQ multiplex PCR, while the TCRdb copy is restricted to in-frame clones and leaves out a portion. Of over 2 million clones in the sample, 85% to 95% were seen once. Sequenced material: naive CD4+ T cells from PBMCs. Subset reported: CD45RA+ positively selected. These receptors were obtained from a man aged 18 to 35 in good health. Some clones in this sample may be carry-over from other donors' samples.

This chain joins TRBV10-3 and TRBJ2-3, with 9 bases identical to TRBD1. CDR3 length: 13 amino acids. The junction had 3 bases not matched to a gene; V was cut back by 8 bases and J by 3 bases. Germline values: CDR1 ENHRY, CDR2 SYGVKD. The DNA for the CDR3 is TGTGCCATCTCGGGACAGGGTACAGATACGCAGTATTTT. Translating it yields CAISGQGTDTQYF.

As for this clone: The identical CDR3 is also encoded by other nucleotide sequences in the sample. CDR3 nucleotides: TGTGCCAGCAGTTTAAAAGGCTACGAGCAGTACTTC. Translation: CASSLKGYEQYF. This chain uses TRBV28 with TRBJ2-7; no definite D call. This CDR3 is built from 12 residues. V was pared by 2 bases and J by 3 bases, with 5 bases between. CDR1 is MDHEN, CDR2 SYDVKM, per germline.

This chain uses TRBV29-1 with TRBJ2-1; D is uncertain. V was clipped by 5 bases and J by 13 bases, with 21 bases between them. The CDR3 sequence is 13 residues long. Germline V lookup: CDR1 SQVTM, CDR2 ANQGSEA. Written as DNA, the CDR3 is TGCAGCGTTATCGCTTGGCGGAGTGTTTACCAGTTCTTC. Protein: CSVIAWRSVYQFF.

This chain uses TRBV28 with TRBJ1-1, with D unresolved. V was shortened by 3 bases and J by 10 bases, with 12 bases between the two germline ends. Germline loops: CDR1 MDHEN, CDR2 SYDVKM. The CDR3 contains 12 residues. CDR3: CASSFGELTAFF. The CDR3 bases are TGTGCCAGCAGTTTTGGGGAACTGACAGCTTTCTTT. Variable domain in full (rest from reference TRBV28 and TRBJ1-1): DVKVTQSSRYLVKRTGEKVFLECVQDMDHENMFWYRQDPGLGLRLIYFSYDVKMKEKGDIPEGYSVSREKKERFSLILESASTNQTSMYLCASSFGELTAFFGQGTRLTVV.

The rearrangement links TRBV5-1 to TRBJ2-7; 8 nucleotides line up with TRBD2. The CDR3 totals 17 residues. Unmatched junction bases numbered 8, after V lost 0 bases and J lost 0 bases. Germline CDR1 is SGHRS and CDR2 is YFSETQ. The CDR3 loop reads CASSLVAGGTISYEQYF. As DNA, the CDR3 is TGCGCCAGCAGCTTGGTGGCGGGAGGTACCATCTCCTACGAGCAGTACTTC.

The V gene is TRBV25-1, the J gene TRBJ2-7; D possibly corresponds to TRBD1 (6 bases). This CDR3 has 13 residues. CDR1 is MGHDK, CDR2 SYGVNS, per germline. V dropped 5 bases and J dropped 1 base, with 9 bases sitting between them. CDR3 nucleotides: TGTGCCAGCAGTACAACAGGGTCCTACGAGCAGTACTTC. Its translation: CASSTTGSYEQYF.

In the case of this clone: Other DNA sequences in this specimen translate into the identical CDR3. The V call is TRBV28, the J call TRBJ1-5; tentatively, D is TRBD1 (5 bases). The length of the CDR3 is 11 residues. The ends were cut back, 2 bases at V and 11 bases at J, with 7 bases in the middle. The germline gives CDR1 MDHEN, CDR2 SYDVKM. The CDR3 loop is CASSLQGTQHF. The CDR3 bases are TGTGCCAGCAGTTTACAGGGCACCCAGCATTTT.

The chain is built from TRBV7-9 and TRBJ1-2; TRBD1 matches at 10 bases. Germline lookup yields CDR1 SEHNR and CDR2 FQNEAQ (reference sequence). Trimming removed 5 bases from V and 6 bases from J; junction bases left unmatched: 12. The CDR3 covers 16 residues. The CDR3 DNA is TGTGCCAGCAGCCAGGGGACAGGGGCCCTAAGGAATGGCTACACCTTC. Its translation is CASSQGTGALRNGYTF. The variable domain in full, with the rest retrieved from reference TRBV7-9 and TRBJ1-2, is DTGVSQNPRHKITKRGQNVTFRCDPISEHNRLYWYRQTLGQGPEFLTYFQNEAQLEKSRLLSDRFSAERPKGSFSTLEIQRTEQGDSAMYLCASSQGTGALRNGYTFGSGTRLTVV.

The table lists this clone with a few counts. The genes are TRBV30 and TRBJ1-5; D is ambiguous. The CDR3 consists of 13 residues. CDR1 and CDR2 from the germline V gene are GTSNPN and SVGIG (reference sequence). The ends were cut back, 5 bases at V and 2 bases at J, with 10 bases in the middle. The CDR3 DNA sequence: TGTGCCTGGGCGATGAGAGGCAATCAGCCCCAGCATTTT. Translation gives CAWAMRGNQPQHF.

CDR3 sequence: CSVLLRGLPPNMNTEAFF. The CDR3 bases are TGCAGCGTTTTGTTAAGGGGGCTACCCCCCAACATGAACACTGAAGCTTTCTTT. This chain joins TRBV29-1 and TRBJ1-1, with 7 bases that match TRBD1. Germline trimming cut 5 bases from V and 0 bases from J; bases unmatched to any gene: 18. This CDR3 is built from 18 residues. Germline V lookup: CDR1 SQVTM, CDR2 ANQGSEA.